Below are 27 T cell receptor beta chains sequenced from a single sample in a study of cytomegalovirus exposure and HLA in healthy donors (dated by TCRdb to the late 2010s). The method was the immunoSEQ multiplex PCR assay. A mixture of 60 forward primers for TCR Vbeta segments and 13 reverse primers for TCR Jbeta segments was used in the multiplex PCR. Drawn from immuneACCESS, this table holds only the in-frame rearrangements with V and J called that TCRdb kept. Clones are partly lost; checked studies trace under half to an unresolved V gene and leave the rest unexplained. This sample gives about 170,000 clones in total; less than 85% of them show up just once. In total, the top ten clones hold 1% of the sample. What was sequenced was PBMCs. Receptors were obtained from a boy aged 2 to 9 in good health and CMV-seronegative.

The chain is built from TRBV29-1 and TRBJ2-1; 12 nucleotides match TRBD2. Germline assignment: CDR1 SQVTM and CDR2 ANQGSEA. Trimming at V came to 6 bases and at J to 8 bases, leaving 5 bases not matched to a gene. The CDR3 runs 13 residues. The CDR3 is CSVLTSGSYEQFF. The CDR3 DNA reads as TGCAGCGTCCTGACTAGCGGGAGCTATGAGCAGTTCTTC.

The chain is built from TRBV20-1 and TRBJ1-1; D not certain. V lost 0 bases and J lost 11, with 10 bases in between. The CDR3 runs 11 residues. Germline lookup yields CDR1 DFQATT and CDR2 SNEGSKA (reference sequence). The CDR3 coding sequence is TGCAGTGCTAGAGATCAGGTTGATGCTTTCTTT. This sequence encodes CSARDQVDAFF.

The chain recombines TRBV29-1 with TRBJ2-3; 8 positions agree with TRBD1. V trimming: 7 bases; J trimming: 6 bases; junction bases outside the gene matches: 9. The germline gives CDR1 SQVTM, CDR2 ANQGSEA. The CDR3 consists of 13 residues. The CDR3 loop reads CSADRGGADTQYF. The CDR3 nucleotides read TGCAGCGCCGACAGGGGTGGGGCGGATACGCAGTATTTT.

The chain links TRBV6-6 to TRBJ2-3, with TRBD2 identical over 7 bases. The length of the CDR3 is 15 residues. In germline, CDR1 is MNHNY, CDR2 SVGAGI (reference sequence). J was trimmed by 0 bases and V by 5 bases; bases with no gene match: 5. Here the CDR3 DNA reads TGTGCCAGCAGTAGCGGGGCCCGTAGCACAGATACGCAGTATTTT. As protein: CASSSGARSTDTQYF.

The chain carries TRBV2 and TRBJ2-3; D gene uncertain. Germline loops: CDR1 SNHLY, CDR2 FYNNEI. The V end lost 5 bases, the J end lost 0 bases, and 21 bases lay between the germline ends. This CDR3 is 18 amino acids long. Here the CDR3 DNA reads TGTGCCAGCAGTTCCCCCCGCGCTTCCCTGACTAGCACAGATACGCAGTATTTT. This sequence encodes CASSSPRASLTSTDTQYF.

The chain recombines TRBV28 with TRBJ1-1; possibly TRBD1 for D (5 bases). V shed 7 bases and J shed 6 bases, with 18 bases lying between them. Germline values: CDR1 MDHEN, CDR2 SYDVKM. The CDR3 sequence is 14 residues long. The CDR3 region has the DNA TGTGCCAGCAAACCCCGGGGGGAGGTGGCTGAAGCTTTCTTT. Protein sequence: CASKPRGEVAEAFF.

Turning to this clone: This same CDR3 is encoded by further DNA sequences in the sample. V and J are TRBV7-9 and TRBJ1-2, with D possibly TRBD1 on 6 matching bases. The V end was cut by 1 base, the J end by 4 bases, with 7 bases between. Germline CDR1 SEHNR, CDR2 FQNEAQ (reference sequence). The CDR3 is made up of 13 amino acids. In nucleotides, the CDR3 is TGTGCCAGCAGCTTAGTAGGGGGCTATGGCTACACCTTC. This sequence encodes CASSLVGGYGYTF.

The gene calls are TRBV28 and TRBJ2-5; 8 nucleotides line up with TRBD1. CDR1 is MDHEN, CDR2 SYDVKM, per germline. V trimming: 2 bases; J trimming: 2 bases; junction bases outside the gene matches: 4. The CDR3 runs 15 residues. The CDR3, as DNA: TGTGCCAGCAGTTTAGAGACAGGGGTACAAGAGACCCAGTACTTC. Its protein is CASSLETGVQETQYF. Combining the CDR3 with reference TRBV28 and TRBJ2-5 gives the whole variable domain DVKVTQSSRYLVKRTGEKVFLECVQDMDHENMFWYRQDPGLGLRLIYFSYDVKMKEKGDIPEGYSVSREKKERFSLILESASTNQTSMYLCASSLETGVQETQYFGPGTRLLVL.

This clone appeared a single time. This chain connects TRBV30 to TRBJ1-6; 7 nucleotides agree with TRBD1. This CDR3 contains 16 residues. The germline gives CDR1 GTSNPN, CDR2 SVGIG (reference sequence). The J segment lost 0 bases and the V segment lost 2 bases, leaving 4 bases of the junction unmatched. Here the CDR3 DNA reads TGTGCCTGGAGTATAGGACAGGTCTCCTATAATTCACCCCTCCACTTT. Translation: CAWSIGQVSYNSPLHF.

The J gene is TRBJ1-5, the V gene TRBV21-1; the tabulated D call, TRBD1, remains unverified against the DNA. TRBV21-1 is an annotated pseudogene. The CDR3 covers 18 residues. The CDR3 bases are TGTGCCAGCAGCAAACCAAACCATACCACAGGGGGCAATCAGCCCCAGCATTTT. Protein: CASSKPNHTTGGNQPQHF.

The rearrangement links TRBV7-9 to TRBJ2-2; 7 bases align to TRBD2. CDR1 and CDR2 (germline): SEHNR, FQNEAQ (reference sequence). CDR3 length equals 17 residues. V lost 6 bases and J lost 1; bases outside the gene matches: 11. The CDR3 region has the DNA TGTGCCAGCAGACCCCCGCGACTAGCCGGGAACACCGGGGAGCTGTTTTTT. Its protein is CASRPPRLAGNTGELFF.

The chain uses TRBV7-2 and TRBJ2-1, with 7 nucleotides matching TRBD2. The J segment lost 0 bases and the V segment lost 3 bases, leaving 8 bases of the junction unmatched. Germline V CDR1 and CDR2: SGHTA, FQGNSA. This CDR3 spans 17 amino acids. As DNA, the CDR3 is TGTGCCAGCAGCTTTGAGGGCCTAGCGGACTCCTACAATGAGCAGTTCTTC. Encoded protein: CASSFEGLADSYNEQFF.

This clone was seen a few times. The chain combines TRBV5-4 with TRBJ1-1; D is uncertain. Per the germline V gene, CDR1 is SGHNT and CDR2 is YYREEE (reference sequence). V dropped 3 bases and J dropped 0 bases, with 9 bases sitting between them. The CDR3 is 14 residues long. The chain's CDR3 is CASSSTSMNTEAFF. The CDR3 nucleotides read TGTGCCAGCAGCTCGACTTCCATGAACACTGAAGCTTTCTTT. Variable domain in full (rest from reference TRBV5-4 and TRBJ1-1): ETGVTQSPTHLIKTRGQQVTLRCSSQSGHNTVSWYQQALGQGPQFIFQYYREEENGRGNFPPRFSGLQFPNYSSELNVNALELDDSALYLCASSSTSMNTEAFFGQGTRLTVV.

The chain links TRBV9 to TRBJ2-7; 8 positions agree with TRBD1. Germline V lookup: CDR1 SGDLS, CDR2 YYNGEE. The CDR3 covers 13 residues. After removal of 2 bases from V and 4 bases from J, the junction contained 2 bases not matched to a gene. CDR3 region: CASSVQGAYEQYF. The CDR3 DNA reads TGTGCCAGCAGCGTTCAGGGGGCTTACGAGCAGTACTTC. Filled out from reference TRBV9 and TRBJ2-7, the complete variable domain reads DSGVTQTPKHLITATGQRVTLRCSPRSGDLSVYWYQQSLDQGLQFLIQYYNGEERAKGNILERFSAQQFPDLHSELNLSSLELGDSALYFCASSVQGAYEQYFGPGTRLTVT.

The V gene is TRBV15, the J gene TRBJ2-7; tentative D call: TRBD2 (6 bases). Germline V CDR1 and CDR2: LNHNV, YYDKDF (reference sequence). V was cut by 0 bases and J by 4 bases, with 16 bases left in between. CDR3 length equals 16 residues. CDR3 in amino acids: CATSRDRREAPYEQYV. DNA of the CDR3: TGTGCCACCAGCAGAGATAGGAGGGAGGCTCCTTACGAGCAGTACGTC.

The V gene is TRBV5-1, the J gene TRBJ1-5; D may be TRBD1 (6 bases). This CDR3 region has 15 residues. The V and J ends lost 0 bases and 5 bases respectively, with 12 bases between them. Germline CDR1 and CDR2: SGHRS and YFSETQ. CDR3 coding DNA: TGCGCCAGCAGCTTGGATGGACAGCTTCATCAGCCCCAGCATTTT. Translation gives CASSLDGQLHQPQHF.

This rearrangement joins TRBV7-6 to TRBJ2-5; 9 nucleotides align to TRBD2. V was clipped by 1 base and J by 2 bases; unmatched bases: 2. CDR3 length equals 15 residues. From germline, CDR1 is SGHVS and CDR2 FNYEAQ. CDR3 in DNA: TGTGCCAGCAGCTTAGGGCTAGCGGGGCAAGAGACCCAGTACTTC. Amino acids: CASSLGLAGQETQYF.

The CDR3 bases are TGTGCCAGCAGTGTACAGTACCACGAGCAGTACGTC. This gives the protein CASSVQYHEQYV. The rearrangement links TRBV2 to TRBJ2-7; D is unresolved. V was clipped by 4 bases and J by 5 bases, with 9 bases between them. The germline CDR1 and CDR2 sequences are SNHLY and FYNNEI. This CDR3 contains 12 residues.

In DNA form, the CDR3 reads TGCGCCAGCAGCTTGGCCGGGGACAGGGGCTATTTCGCAGGGGAGACCCAGTACTTC. This translates into CASSLAGDRGYFAGETQYF. This sequence joins TRBV5-1 and TRBJ2-5, with 10 bases that match TRBD1. This CDR3 contains 19 residues. From germline, CDR1 is SGHRS and CDR2 YFSETQ. The V segment lost 0 bases and the J segment 5 bases; nucleotides outside the gene matches: 16.

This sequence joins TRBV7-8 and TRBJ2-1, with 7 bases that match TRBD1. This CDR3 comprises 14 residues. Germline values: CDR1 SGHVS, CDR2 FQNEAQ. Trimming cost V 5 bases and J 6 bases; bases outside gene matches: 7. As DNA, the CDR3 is TGTGCCAGCAGCCACGAGGGACAGCGCAATGAGCAGTTCTTC. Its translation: CASSHEGQRNEQFF.

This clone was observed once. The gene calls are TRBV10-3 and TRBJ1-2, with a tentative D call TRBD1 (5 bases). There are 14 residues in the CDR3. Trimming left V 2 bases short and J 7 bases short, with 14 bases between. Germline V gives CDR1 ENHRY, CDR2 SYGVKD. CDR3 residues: CAISEPGKTIGYTF. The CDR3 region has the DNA TGTGCCATCAGTGAGCCAGGGAAAACAATTGGCTACACCTTC.

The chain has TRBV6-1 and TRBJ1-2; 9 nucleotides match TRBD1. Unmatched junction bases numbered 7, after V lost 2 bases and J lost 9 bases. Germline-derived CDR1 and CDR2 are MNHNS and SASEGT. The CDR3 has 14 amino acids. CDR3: CASSESTGGGRYTF. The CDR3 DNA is TGTGCCAGCAGTGAAAGCACAGGGGGCGGCCGCTACACCTTC.

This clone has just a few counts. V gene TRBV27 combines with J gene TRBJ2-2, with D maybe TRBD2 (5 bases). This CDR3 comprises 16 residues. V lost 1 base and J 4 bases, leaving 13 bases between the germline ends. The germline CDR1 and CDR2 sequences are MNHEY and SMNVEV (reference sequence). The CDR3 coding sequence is TGTGCCAGCAGTTTATTCCGGGGAACGGGCACCGGGGAGCTGTTTTTT. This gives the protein CASSLFRGTGTGELFF.

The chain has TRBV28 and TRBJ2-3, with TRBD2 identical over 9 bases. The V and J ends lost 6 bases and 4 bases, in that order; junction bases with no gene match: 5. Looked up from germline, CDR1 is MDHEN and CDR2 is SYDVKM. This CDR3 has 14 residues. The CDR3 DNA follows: TGTGCCAGCAGCAGCGGGAGGTGGGCAGATACGCAGTATTTT. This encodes CASSSGRWADTQYF.

The CDR3 loop is CATSSTRQRSFNQPQHF. CDR3 nucleotide sequence: TGTGCCACCAGCAGCACTCGACAGAGATCCTTCAATCAGCCCCAGCATTTT. The V call is TRBV15, the J call TRBJ1-5, with D maybe TRBD1 (5 bases). V was cut by 3 bases and J by 3 bases, with 18 bases left in between. This CDR3 has 17 amino acids. CDR1 LNHNV and CDR2 YYDKDF come from the germline V gene (reference sequence).

The CDR3 is CASKRVSVVSEKLFF. The DNA of the CDR3 is TGTGCCAGCAAGCGGGTTTCGGTAGTGAGTGAAAAACTGTTTTTT. This rearrangement joins TRBV6-1 to TRBJ1-4; no clear D. CDR1 is MNHNS, CDR2 SASEGT, per germline. The V end was cut by 7 bases, the J end by 7 bases, with 19 bases between. The CDR3 runs 15 residues.

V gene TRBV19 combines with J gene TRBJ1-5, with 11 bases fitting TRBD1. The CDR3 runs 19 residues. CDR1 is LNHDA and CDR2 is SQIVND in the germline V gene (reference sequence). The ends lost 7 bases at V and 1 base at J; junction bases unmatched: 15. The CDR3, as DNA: TGTGCCAGTACCCCATACGGGACAGGGGGGATAGGGAGCAATCAGCCCCAGCATTTT. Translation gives CASTPYGTGGIGSNQPQHF. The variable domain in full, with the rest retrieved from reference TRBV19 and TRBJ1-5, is DGGITQSPKYLFRKEGQNVTLSCEQNLNHDAMYWYRQDPGQGLRLIYYSQIVNDFQKGDIAEGYSVSREKKESFPLTVTSAQKNPTAFYLCASTPYGTGGIGSNQPQHFGDGTRLSIL.